There are many counts of the clone carrying this T cell receptor beta chain. Its cognate antigen is unknown. Newly diagnosed hyperthyroidism, duration under 2 months, in patients aged 18 to 65. The study collected blood at first hyperthyroidism diagnosis, before any ophthalmopathy symptoms arose. CDR1 and CDR2 (germline): KGHSH, LQKENI. With 3 bases removed from V and 5 bases from J, the gap between germline ends came to 11 bases. The CDR3 consists of 14 residues. Template material for amplifying TCR beta CDR3 regions consisted of RNA transcripts. In the first-round RT-PCR of the TCR CDR3, the HTBI primer set was used. Via MiXCR, TCRdb re-called the multiplex PCR reads, giving one row per CDR3 protein. The sample consists of 730,000 or so distinct CDR3 sequences, around 19% of them appearing once. This sample was included in a study of T cells in Graves' hyperthyroidism and ophthalmopathy. Study outcomes and limitations: In blood, most of the thyroid clonotypes expanded above 0.001 were also present.

This TCR was sampled from a woman aged 45 to 65 with Graves' hyperthyroidism that later progressed to Graves' ophthalmopathy. Sequenced input: blood. This chain joins TRBV18 and TRBJ2-1, with D possibly TRBD2 on 6 matching bases. As DNA, the CDR3 is TGTGCCAGCTCACCCTTGGCGGGAAACAATGAGCAGTTCTTC. Encoded protein: CASSPLAGNNEQFF.